These 15 T cell receptor beta chains were all obtained from the same sample, sequenced in a study of T cell responses to AZD1222 COVID-19 vaccine. This table comes from immunoSEQ multiplex PCR, and its TCRdb copy is limited to in-frame clones, with some not included. The sample carries some 140,000 clones, about 91% recorded once. The source material was peripheral blood, sampled on day 0 of AZD1222 vaccination. The receptors stem from an adult in good health.

The gene calls are TRBV5-1 and TRBJ2-7, with D possibly TRBD2 on 6 matching bases. V lost 0 bases, J lost 3 bases, and 13 bases lay in between. CDR3 length: 15 amino acids. CDR1 SGHRS and CDR2 YFSETQ come from the germline V gene. The CDR3 DNA sequence: TGCGCCAGCAGCTTGGGCGGGGTTGGAGGCTACGAGCAGTACTTC. Protein product: CASSLGGVGGYEQYF.

The chain has TRBV10-3 and TRBJ2-3, with D maybe TRBD1 (6 bases). Germline V CDR1 and CDR2: ENHRY, SYGVKD. This CDR3 has 15 amino acids. The germline V and J ends were trimmed by 6 bases and 0 bases, with 13 bases remaining between them. The CDR3 here is CAISYREPSTDTQYF. Here the CDR3 DNA reads TGTGCCATCAGCTACAGGGAGCCTAGCACAGATACGCAGTATTTT.

The chain combines TRBV2 with TRBJ1-5; no firm D call. Germline values: CDR1 SNHLY, CDR2 FYNNEI. V gave up 5 bases and J gave up 7 bases, with 18 bases separating them. The CDR3 is 15 residues long. Here the CDR3 DNA reads TGTGCCAGCAGTCCCCCCTTGGATGCCGGCCAGCCCCAGCATTTT. This codes for CASSPPLDAGQPQHF.

The CDR3 spells CASGLLGSTRVDEQYF. The CDR3 nucleotides are TGTGCCAGCGGGCTTCTAGGGTCGACCAGGGTTGACGAGCAGTACTTC. J is TRBJ2-7 and V is TRBV7-6, with a possible D match to TRBD1 (5 bases). The CDR3 consists of 16 residues. The germline gives CDR1 SGHVS, CDR2 FNYEAQ. V was cut by 8 bases and J by 5 bases, with 25 bases left in between.

The chain has TRBV28 and TRBJ2-7; 9 bases fit TRBD1. The CDR3 loop spans 15 amino acids. Germline V gene data show CDR1 as MDHEN and CDR2 as SYDVKM. The V segment lost 1 base and the J segment 3 bases; nucleotides outside the gene matches: 4. The DNA for the CDR3 is TGTGCCAGCAGTTTATCGGGGACAGGGTTCTACGAGCAGTACTTC. Translating gives CASSLSGTGFYEQYF.

This rearrangement joins TRBV28 to TRBJ2-1, with 9 bases aligning to TRBD1. CDR1 MDHEN and CDR2 SYDVKM come from the germline V gene. The trim removed 10 bases at V and 6 bases at J, leaving 10 bases unmatched. CDR3 length equals 14 residues. Here the CDR3 reads CATTGDRAINEQFF. The CDR3 region has the DNA TGTGCCACCACGGGGGACAGGGCTATCAATGAGCAGTTCTTC.

V usage is TRBV5-1 and J usage is TRBJ1-1, with a weak D call TRBD1 (6 bases). V lost 3 bases, J lost 3 bases, and 24 bases lay in between. Germline loops: CDR1 SGHRS, CDR2 YFSETQ. CDR3 length: 18 amino acids. CDR3 nucleotides: TGCGCCAGCAGCTGGAAGTTTGCAGGGGATGGAGGATACACTGAAGCTTTCTTT. Its protein product is CASSWKFAGDGGYTEAFF.

This clone was seen just once. The CDR3 region has the DNA TGTGCCAGCAGCTCCGGGGACAGGATCTACAATGAGCAGTTCTTC. Its protein product is CASSSGDRIYNEQFF. This chain links TRBV11-2 with TRBJ2-1, with TRBD1 identical over 8 bases. Trimming at V came to 4 bases and at J to 3 bases, leaving 5 bases not matched to a gene. The CDR3 contains 15 residues. In germline, CDR1 is SGHAT, CDR2 FQNNGV.

The CDR3 coding sequence is TGTGCCAGCAGCTCCAGGGGGATCGAGACCCAGTACTTC. Encoded protein: CASSSRGIETQYF. The chain uses TRBV7-2 and TRBJ2-5; 7 bases line up with TRBD1. With V trimmed by 4 bases and J by 5 bases, 4 bases remained unmatched. Germline values: CDR1 SGHTA, CDR2 FQGNSA. CDR3 size: 13 residues.

The genes are TRBV3-1 (or the pseudogene TRBV3-2) and TRBJ2-5; 9 positions match TRBD1. V shed 4 bases, J shed 4 bases, and the junction held 16 bases outside the gene matches. Germline assignment: CDR1 LGHDT and CDR2 YNNKEL (reference sequence). The CDR3 runs to 18 residues. CDR3 bases: TGTGCCAGCAGCCCGGTCCCGGGACAGGGCGGGGGAGGAGAGACCCAGTACTTC. It translates to CASSPVPGQGGGGETQYF.

V is TRBV4-3 and J is TRBJ1-2; 8 bases align to TRBD1. The CDR3 runs 16 residues. The V gene's germline CDR1 is LGHNA and CDR2 YSLEER. Trimming removed 0 bases from V and 5 bases from J; junction bases left unmatched: 8. CDR3 DNA: TGCGCCAGCAGCCAAGATTGGGACAGGCAAATTTATGGCTACACCTTC. It encodes CASSQDWDRQIYGYTF.

This clone was recorded once. Other DNA sequences in the sample encode the same CDR3. This sequence joins TRBV20-1 and TRBJ2-7; D is ambiguous. V gave up 1 base and J gave up 6 bases, with 7 bases separating them. The V gene's germline CDR1 is DFQATT and CDR2 SNEGSKA (reference sequence). This CDR3 region has 11 residues. The CDR3: CSARGAGEQYF. CDR3 sequence (DNA): TGCAGTGCTAGAGGGGCCGGCGAGCAGTACTTC.

The chain combines TRBV5-4 with TRBJ1-2; D unresolved. The CDR3 totals 14 residues. Deletions cut 0 bases from V and 3 bases from J, with 9 bases between. The V gene's germline CDR1 is SGHNT and CDR2 YYREEE (reference sequence). This CDR3 reads CASSLAGTHYGYTF. The CDR3 region has the DNA TGTGCCAGCAGCTTGGCAGGTACCCACTATGGCTACACCTTC.

The chain joins TRBV5-1 to TRBJ2-5; D is unclear. Germline V gene lookup returns CDR1 SGHRS and CDR2 YFSETQ. Trimming removed 5 bases from V and 7 bases from J, with 12 bases in between. CDR3 length equals 12 residues. The CDR3 region is CASSYHKGTQYF. CDR3 sequence (DNA): TGCGCCAGCAGTTACCATAAGGGGACCCAGTACTTC.

The chain joins TRBV9 to TRBJ2-1, with 10 nucleotides matching TRBD2. The CDR3 is made up of 17 amino acids. The germline gives CDR1 SGDLS, CDR2 YYNGEE. The V and J ends lost 3 bases and 1 base, in that order; junction bases with no gene match: 7. DNA of the CDR3: TGTGCCAGCAGCGCCACTAGCGGGGTTGGGTCCTACAATGAGCAGTTCTTC. Protein sequence: CASSATSGVGSYNEQFF.